These T cell receptor beta chains were read from a single sample in a study of T cells in Graves' hyperthyroidism and ophthalmopathy. TCRdb re-called the multiplex PCR reads with MiXCR, one entry per CDR3 protein. The sample yields 450,000 to 700,000 distinct CDR3 sequences, just over 45% seen once. Material: peripheral blood or thyroid tissue (not recorded which). These receptors were taken from a woman younger than 30 with Graves' hyperthyroidism. The CDR3 runs from the conserved cysteine through the conserved F or W. The order of the fields is CDR3 DNA, CDR3 protein, J gene, V gene, clone size, D gene. A D gene is named only where the DNA matches it firmly. Rows may omit the clone size; those that give it use once, few, many or a size class.

DNA: TGTGCCAGCACCGAAGGACTAGCGGGAGATTCATGGGAGCAGTACTTC; CDR3: CASTEGLAGDSWEQYF; J: TRBJ2-7; V: TRBV2; size: many; D: TRBD2
DNA: TGCGCCAGCAGCCAAGATGGGGCAGGCAATCAGCCCCAGCATTTT; CDR3: CASSQDGAGNQPQHF; J: TRBJ1-5; V: TRBV4-3; size: many; D: NA
DNA: TGTGCCAGCAGCGAGGAGACAGGCTACTACGAGCAGTACTTC; CDR3: CASSEETGYYEQYF; J: TRBJ2-7; V: TRBV7-2; size: many; D: NA
DNA: TGCAGCACCAGGGAGGGGACTGAAGCTTTCTTT; CDR3: CSTREGTEAFF; J: TRBJ1-1; V: TRBV29-1; size: NA; D: NA
DNA: TGCGCCAGCGGCTTAGAGGCAGGGGCCATAGATGGCTACACCTTC; CDR3: CASGLEAGAIDGYTF; J: TRBJ1-2; V: TRBV5-1; size: many; D: NA
DNA: TGTGCCAGCAGTGTTGGACTAGCGGGAGGCACCGGGGAGCTGTTTTTT; CDR3: CASSVGLAGGTGELFF; J: TRBJ2-2; V: TRBV2; size: NA; D: TRBD2
DNA: TGCAGTGCCACAGGGTGGGGAGGCGACACTGAAGCTTTCTTT; CDR3: CSATGWGGDTEAFF; J: TRBJ1-1; V: TRBV20-1; size: NA; D: NA
DNA: TGTGCCATCAGCCTACAGGCAGAAGCTTTCTTT; CDR3: CAISLQAEAFF; J: TRBJ1-1; V: TRBV10-3; size: NA; D: NA
DNA: TGTGCCAGCAGCCCGACAGGGAACTCCTATAATTTACCCCTCCACTTT; CDR3: CASSPTGNSYNLPLHF; J: TRBJ1-6; V: TRBV2; size: NA; D: TRBD1
DNA: TGTGCCACCAGCCTTAGCGGGAGGGAGGAGACCCAGTACTTC; CDR3: CATSLSGREETQYF; J: TRBJ2-5; V: TRBV24-1; size: many; D: TRBD2
DNA: TGTGCCAGCAGTGTCTCCGGGACAGGGGCCACCGGGAAGCTGTTTTTT; CDR3: CASSVSGTGATGKLFF; J: TRBJ2-2; V: TRBV2; size: NA; D: TRBD1
DNA: TGTGCCAGCAGCTTAGCGGGAGGGATTGGGAATGAGCAGTTCTTC; CDR3: CASSLAGGIGNEQFF; J: TRBJ2-1; V: TRBV7-2; size: NA; D: TRBD2
DNA: TGCAGTGCCGTTCGTCTATTGAACACTGAAGCTTTCTTT; CDR3: CSAVRLLNTEAFF; J: TRBJ1-1; V: TRBV20-1; size: many; D: NA
DNA: TGTGCCAGCAGCCAGTTGACAGGGAATTCACCCCTCCACTTT; CDR3: CASSQLTGNSPLHF; J: TRBJ1-6; V: TRBV5-1; size: NA; D: TRBD1
DNA: TGTGCCACAAGTGATTCCGGGGTGGATAATGGCTACACCTTC; CDR3: CATSDSGVDNGYTF; J: TRBJ1-2; V: TRBV24-1; size: NA; D: NA
DNA: TGTGCCACCAGCAGAGAGCCGTATGGGACAAGGTCCGTCGTCCATGGCTACACCTTC; CDR3: CATSREPYGTRSVVHGYTF; J: TRBJ1-2; V: TRBV15; size: many; D: NA
DNA: TGTGCCACCTTGGAAGGGGACGTCTCTCTTGGCTACACCTTC; CDR3: CATLEGDVSLGYTF; J: TRBJ1-2; V: TRBV19; size: many; D: NA
DNA: TGTGCCAGCAGCTTAGGGCTAGCGGGAGGCCTCTCCCAGTTCTTC; CDR3: CASSLGLAGGLSQFF; J: TRBJ2-1; V: TRBV7-2; size: NA; D: TRBD2
DNA: TGCAGTGCTAGAGCCCAGGGCTATGGCTACACCTTC; CDR3: CSARAQGYGYTF; J: TRBJ1-2; V: TRBV20-1; size: once; D: NA
DNA: TGCAGTGCTCGGGACAGTCACAGAGCATATGGCTACACCTTC; CDR3: CSARDSHRAYGYTF; J: TRBJ1-2; V: TRBV20-1; size: NA; D: TRBD1
DNA: TGCAGTGGAGGGAGTATGAACACTGAAGCTTTCTTT; CDR3: CSGGSMNTEAFF; J: TRBJ1-1; V: TRBV29-1; size: many; D: NA
DNA: TGTGCCAGCAGTAGTTCAGCGGCAGAACAAGAGACCCAGTACTTC; CDR3: CASSSSAAEQETQYF; J: TRBJ2-5; V: TRBV2; size: NA; D: NA
DNA: TGCAGCGGGTGGAGGGACACTGAAGCTTTCTTT; CDR3: CSGWRDTEAFF; J: TRBJ1-1; V: TRBV29-1; size: many; D: NA
DNA: TGCAGCGTTGCTCGACGCCTGAACACTGAAGCTTTCTTT; CDR3: CSVARRLNTEAFF; J: TRBJ1-1; V: TRBV29-1; size: many; D: NA
DNA: TGTGCCAGCTCACCCTTGGACGGAAACTATGGCTACACCTTC; CDR3: CASSPLDGNYGYTF; J: TRBJ1-2; V: TRBV18; size: many; D: NA
DNA: TGCAGCGTTCCCTCCCTGCGGGGCACAGATACGCAGTATTTT; CDR3: CSVPSLRGTDTQYF; J: TRBJ2-3; V: TRBV29-1; size: many; D: NA
DNA: TGTGCCAGCAGCTTAAAGGGCGAGCAGTACTTC; CDR3: CASSLKGEQYF; J: TRBJ2-7; V: TRBV11-1; size: few; D: NA
DNA: TGTGCCACCCGGGCTGGGGCCAACGTCCTGACTTTC; CDR3: CATRAGANVLTF; J: TRBJ2-6; V: TRBV6-6; size: NA; D: NA
DNA: TGCGCCAGCAGCCAAGATCTCGGGGGCGCCGGCTATGGCTACACCTTC; CDR3: CASSQDLGGAGYGYTF; J: TRBJ1-2; V: TRBV4-3; size: few; D: NA
DNA: TGTGCCGCCAGCAGTTTCTCCGACAGGGTTGGCTACGAGCAGTACTTC; CDR3: CAASSFSDRVGYEQYF; J: TRBJ2-7; V: TRBV15; size: NA; D: TRBD1
DNA: TGCGCCAGCAGCAAGAGAGCGGGAGAAGAGACCCAGTACTTC; CDR3: CASSKRAGEETQYF; J: TRBJ2-5; V: TRBV4-1; size: many; D: TRBD2
DNA: TGCGCCAGCAGCTTGTCGGCCGCGGACGGTGAAAAACTGTTTTTT; CDR3: CASSLSAADGEKLFF; J: TRBJ1-4; V: TRBV5-1; size: many; D: NA
DNA: TGTGCCAGCAGCTTTCAGGTGGGAGGCGAGCAGTACTTC; CDR3: CASSFQVGGEQYF; J: TRBJ2-7; V: TRBV11-1; size: many; D: NA
DNA: TGCGCCAGCAGCCAAAGTGGGGAGCTTTTGGCCCTCCACTTT; CDR3: CASSQSGELLALHF; J: TRBJ1-6; V: TRBV4-1; size: NA; D: NA
DNA: TGTGCCATCACAGCTAGCGGGAGTCTAAGGGAGCAGTACTTC; CDR3: CAITASGSLREQYF; J: TRBJ2-7; V: TRBV10-3; size: NA; D: TRBD2
DNA: TGCGCCAGCAGCTTGGGGAGTTCGAGCCAGAGCACAGATACGCAGTATTTT; CDR3: CASSLGSSSQSTDTQYF; J: TRBJ2-3; V: TRBV5-1; size: NA; D: NA
DNA: TGCGCCAGCAGCCAAGACAGGGCTAAATATGTGAATGAAGCTTTCTTT; CDR3: CASSQDRAKYVNEAFF; J: TRBJ1-1; V: TRBV7-9; size: NA; D: TRBD1
DNA: TGTGCCATCAGTCCGAGGGGTAACGCGAACACCGGGGAGCTGTTTTTT; CDR3: CAISPRGNANTGELFF; J: TRBJ2-2; V: TRBV10-3; size: NA; D: NA
DNA: TGTGCCAGCAGCCATGCGGGGGGGGACAGGGAGACCCAGCATTTT; CDR3: CASSHAGGDRETQHF; J: TRBJ1-5; V: TRBV3-1; size: few; D: TRBD1
DNA: TGCGCCAGCAGCCAAGATAAGCGGGAGACAGGGGGGGAGCAGTACTTC; CDR3: CASSQDKRETGGEQYF; J: TRBJ2-7; V: TRBV4-3; size: many; D: NA
DNA: TGTGCCAGCAGCTCCTTCAGGGCCTACGAGCAGTACTTC; CDR3: CASSSFRAYEQYF; J: TRBJ2-7; V: TRBV7-2; size: NA; D: NA
DNA: TGTGCCAGCAGCCGGGACTTAATCGACACCGGGGAGCTGTTTTTT; CDR3: CASSRDLIDTGELFF; J: TRBJ2-2; V: TRBV7-8; size: few; D: NA
DNA: TGCGCCAGCAGCCACCGGACTAGCGGGAACACCATATATTTT; CDR3: CASSHRTSGNTIYF; J: TRBJ1-3; V: TRBV7-2; size: NA; D: NA
DNA: TGTGCCACCAGTGCAGGGGGAGGTAATCAGCCCCAGCATTTT; CDR3: CATSAGGGNQPQHF; J: TRBJ1-5; V: TRBV24-1; size: many; D: TRBD1
DNA: TGCGCCAGCAGCCAAGATCCCCGTTTCGTCGGCAGGGTAAATGGCTACACCTTC; CDR3: CASSQDPRFVGRVNGYTF; J: TRBJ1-2; V: TRBV4-1; size: many; D: NA
DNA: TGTGCCAGCAGCGTGATGGCGGGAGGGTCCTACGAGCAGTACTTC; CDR3: CASSVMAGGSYEQYF; J: TRBJ2-7; V: TRBV9; size: many; D: TRBD2
DNA: TGTGCCAGCAGTGACACACGGGAAGCTTTCTTT; CDR3: CASSDTREAFF; J: TRBJ1-1; V: TRBV6-5; size: NA; D: NA
DNA: TGTGCCACACAGGGAGGGACTGAAGCTTTCTTT; CDR3: CATQGGTEAFF; J: TRBJ1-1; V: TRBV10-3; size: many; D: NA
DNA: TGTGCCAGCAGTCACCGGGACAGCAACACCGGGGAGCTGTTTTTT; CDR3: CASSHRDSNTGELFF; J: TRBJ2-2; V: TRBV6-2/TRBV6-3; size: few; D: TRBD1